This TCR beta chain came from a study of blood T cell repertoires in COVID-19. Study-wide background: T cells, B-cell-depleted T cells, or PBMCs provided the cDNA or gDNA that served as material.

Study members were between about 18 and 100 years old and lived in some 26 US regions. A COVID-19 case had been met by exposed participants during the 2 weeks before study entry. Trimming took off 8 bases at V and 6 bases at J, with 19 bases between the two ends. The CDR3 is 14 residues long. In germline, CDR1 is SGHNT, CDR2 YENEEA. In the study's own analysis: Amplification with reference gene primers provided the estimates of nucleated cell counts. The assay was immunoSEQ multiplex PCR, and TCRdb's table has in-frame clones only and misses some. That table is the source of V, J and clone size, and D and trimming were worked out from the DNA. The sample gives roughly 180,000 clones, 80% of which show up once; around an eighth is in the top ten.

The sequence came from a man aged 55 to 70 who had been exposed to COVID-19. The sample comprised PBMCs or T cells enriched from blood (not recorded which). The genes are TRBV11-3 and TRBJ1-1; tentatively, D is TRBD1 (5 bases). CDR3 nucleotide sequence: TGTGCCAGCTTAAGACGGACGGGGGATGCTGAAGCTTTCTTT. Its protein is CASLRRTGDAEAFF.